This T cell receptor beta chain was captured by sequencing in a study of blood T cell repertoires in COVID-19. In the study overall: Both acute and convalescent COVID-19 samples were obtained from the United States, Italy and Spain. The analysed material was cDNA or gDNA that came from T cells, B-cell-depleted T cells, or PBMCs.

The table came from immunoSEQ multiplex PCR; TCRdb's copy has only in-frame clones and leaves some out. The table has about 110,000 clones, over 65% seen once. Germline assignment: CDR1 SGDLS and CDR2 YYNGEE. This CDR3 contains 13 residues. V was clipped by 5 bases and J by 3 bases, with 12 bases between them. This clonotype originated in a woman aged 40-49 years with acute or convalescent COVID-19. The sequencing sample was made of peripheral blood. The V gene is TRBV9, the J gene TRBJ2-7; D remains ambiguous. Here the CDR3 DNA reads TGTGCCAGCAGTCTCCGGGTGAACTACGAGCAGTACTTC. The encoded protein is CASSLRVNYEQYF.